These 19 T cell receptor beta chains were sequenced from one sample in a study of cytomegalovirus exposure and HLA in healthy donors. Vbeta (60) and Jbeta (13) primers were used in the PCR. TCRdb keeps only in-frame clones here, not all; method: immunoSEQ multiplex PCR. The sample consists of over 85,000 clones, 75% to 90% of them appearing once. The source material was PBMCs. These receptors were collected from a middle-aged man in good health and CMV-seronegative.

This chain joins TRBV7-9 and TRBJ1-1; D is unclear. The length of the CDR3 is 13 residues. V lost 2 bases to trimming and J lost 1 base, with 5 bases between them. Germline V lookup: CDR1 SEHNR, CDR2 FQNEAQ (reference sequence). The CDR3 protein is CASSLLGNTEAFF. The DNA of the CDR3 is TGTGCCAGCAGCTTACTCGGGAACACTGAAGCTTTCTTT.

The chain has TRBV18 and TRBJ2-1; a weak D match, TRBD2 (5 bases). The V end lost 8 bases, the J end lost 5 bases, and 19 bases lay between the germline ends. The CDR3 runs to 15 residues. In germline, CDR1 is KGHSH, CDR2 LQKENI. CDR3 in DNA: TGTGCCAGCACTCCGGCAGGAGGCTCTAACAATGAGCAGTTCTTC. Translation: CASTPAGGSNNEQFF.

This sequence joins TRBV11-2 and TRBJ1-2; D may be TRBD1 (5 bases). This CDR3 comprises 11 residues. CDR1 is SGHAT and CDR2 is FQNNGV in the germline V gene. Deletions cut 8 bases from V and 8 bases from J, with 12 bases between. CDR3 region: CASGQGWGYTF. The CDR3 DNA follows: TGTGCCAGCGGGCAGGGCTGGGGCTACACCTTC. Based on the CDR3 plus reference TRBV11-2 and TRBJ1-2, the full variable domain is EAGVAQSPRYKIIEKRQSVAFWCNPISGHATLYWYQQILGQGPKLLIQFQNNGVVDDSQLPKDRFSAERLKGVDSTLKIQPAKLEDSAVYLCASGQGWGYTFGSGTRLTVV.

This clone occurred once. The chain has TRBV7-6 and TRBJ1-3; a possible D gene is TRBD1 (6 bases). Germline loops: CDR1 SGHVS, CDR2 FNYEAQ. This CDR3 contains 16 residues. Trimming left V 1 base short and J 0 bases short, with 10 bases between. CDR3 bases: TGTGCCAGCAGCTTAGGGGGGGGCCTCTCTGGAAACACCATATATTTT. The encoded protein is CASSLGGGLSGNTIYF.

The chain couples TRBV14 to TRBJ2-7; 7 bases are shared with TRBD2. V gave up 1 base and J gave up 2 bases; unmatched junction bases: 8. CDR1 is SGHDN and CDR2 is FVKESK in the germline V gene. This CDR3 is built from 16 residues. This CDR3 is CASSQGGGTITYEQYF. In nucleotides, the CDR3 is TGTGCCAGCAGCCAAGGGGGAGGGACTATCACCTACGAGCAGTACTTC.

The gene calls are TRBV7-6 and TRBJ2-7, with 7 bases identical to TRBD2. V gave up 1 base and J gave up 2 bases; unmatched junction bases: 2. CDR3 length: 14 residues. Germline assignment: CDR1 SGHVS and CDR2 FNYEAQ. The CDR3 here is CASSLGGGAYEQYF. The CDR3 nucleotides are TGTGCCAGCAGCTTAGGGGGAGGGGCCTACGAGCAGTACTTC.

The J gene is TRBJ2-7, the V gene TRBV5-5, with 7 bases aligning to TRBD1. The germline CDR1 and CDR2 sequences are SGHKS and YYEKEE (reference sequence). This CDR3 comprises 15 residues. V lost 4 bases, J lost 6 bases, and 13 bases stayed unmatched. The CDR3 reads CASSVLYRGSREQYF. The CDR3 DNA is TGTGCCAGCAGCGTGCTCTACAGGGGATCCCGCGAGCAGTACTTC.

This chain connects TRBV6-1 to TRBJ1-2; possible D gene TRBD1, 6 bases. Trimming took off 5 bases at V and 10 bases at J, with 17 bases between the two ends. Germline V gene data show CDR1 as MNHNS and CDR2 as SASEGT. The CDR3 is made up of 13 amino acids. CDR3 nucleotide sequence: TGTGCCAGCAGTATCCAAGGGACACCGCACTACACCTTC. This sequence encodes CASSIQGTPHYTF.

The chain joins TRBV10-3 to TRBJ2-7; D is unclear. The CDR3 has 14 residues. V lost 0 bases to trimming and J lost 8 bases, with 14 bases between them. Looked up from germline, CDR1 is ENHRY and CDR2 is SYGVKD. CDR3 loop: CAISESTRGTQQYF. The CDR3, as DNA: TGTGCCATCAGTGAGTCGACTCGTGGCACGCAGCAGTACTTC.

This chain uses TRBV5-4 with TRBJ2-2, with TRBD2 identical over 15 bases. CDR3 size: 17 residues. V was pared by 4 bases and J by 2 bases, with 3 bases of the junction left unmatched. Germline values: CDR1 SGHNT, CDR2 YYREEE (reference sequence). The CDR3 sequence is CASSPGLAGGNTGELFF. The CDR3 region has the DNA TGTGCCAGCAGCCCGGGACTAGCGGGGGGTAACACCGGGGAGCTGTTTTTT.

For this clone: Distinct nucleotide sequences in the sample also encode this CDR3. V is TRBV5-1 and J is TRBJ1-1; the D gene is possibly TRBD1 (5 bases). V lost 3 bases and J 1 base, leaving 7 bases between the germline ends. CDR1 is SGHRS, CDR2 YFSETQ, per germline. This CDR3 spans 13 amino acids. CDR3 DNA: TGCGCCAGCAGCTCTCAGGGGAACACTGAAGCTTTCTTT. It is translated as CASSSQGNTEAFF.

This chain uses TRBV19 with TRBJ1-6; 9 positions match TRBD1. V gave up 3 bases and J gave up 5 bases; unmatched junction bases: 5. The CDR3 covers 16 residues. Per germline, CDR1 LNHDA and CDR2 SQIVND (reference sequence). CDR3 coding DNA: TGTGCCAGTAGTATGCGGACAGGGGTAAATAATTCACCCCTCCACTTT. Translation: CASSMRTGVNNSPLHF.

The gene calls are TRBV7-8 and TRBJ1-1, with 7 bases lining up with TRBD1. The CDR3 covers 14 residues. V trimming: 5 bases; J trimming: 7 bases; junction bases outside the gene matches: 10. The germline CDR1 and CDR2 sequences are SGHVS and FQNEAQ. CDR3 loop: CASSLGTGAGEAFF. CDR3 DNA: TGTGCCAGCAGCCTAGGAACAGGGGCTGGTGAAGCTTTCTTT.

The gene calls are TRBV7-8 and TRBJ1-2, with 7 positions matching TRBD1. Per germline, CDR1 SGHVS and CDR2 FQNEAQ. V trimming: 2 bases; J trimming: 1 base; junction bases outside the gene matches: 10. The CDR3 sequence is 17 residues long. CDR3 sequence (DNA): TGTGCCAGCAGCTTAAGGGACAGCCACGTCAGTAACTATGGCTACACCTTC. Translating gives CASSLRDSHVSNYGYTF.

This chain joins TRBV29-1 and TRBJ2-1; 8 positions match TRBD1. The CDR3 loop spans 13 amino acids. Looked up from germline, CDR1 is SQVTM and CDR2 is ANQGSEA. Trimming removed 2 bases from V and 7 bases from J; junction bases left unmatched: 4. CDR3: CSVERTGLNEQFF. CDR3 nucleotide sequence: TGCAGCGTTGAACGGACAGGGTTGAATGAGCAGTTCTTC.

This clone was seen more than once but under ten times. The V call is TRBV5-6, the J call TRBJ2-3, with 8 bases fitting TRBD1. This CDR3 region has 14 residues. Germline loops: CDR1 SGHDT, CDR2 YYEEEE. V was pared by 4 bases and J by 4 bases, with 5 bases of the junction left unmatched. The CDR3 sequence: CASSQLQGADTQYF. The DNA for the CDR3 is TGTGCCAGCAGCCAACTACAGGGGGCAGATACGCAGTATTTT. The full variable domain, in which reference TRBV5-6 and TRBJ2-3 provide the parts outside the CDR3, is DAGVTQSPTHLIKTRGQQVTLRCSPKSGHDTVSWYQQALGQGPQFIFQYYEEEERQRGNFPDRFSGHQFPNYSSELNVNALLLGDSALYLCASSQLQGADTQYFGPGTRLTVL.

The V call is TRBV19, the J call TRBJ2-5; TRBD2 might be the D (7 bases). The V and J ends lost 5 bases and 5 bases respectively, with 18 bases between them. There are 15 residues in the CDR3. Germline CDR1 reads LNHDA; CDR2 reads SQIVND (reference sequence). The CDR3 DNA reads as TGTGCCAGTAGTCCTACCGGGGGGCTCTGGGAGACCCAGTACTTC. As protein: CASSPTGGLWETQYF. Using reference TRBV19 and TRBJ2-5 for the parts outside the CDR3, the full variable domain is DGGITQSPKYLFRKEGQNVTLSCEQNLNHDAMYWYRQDPGQGLRLIYYSQIVNDFQKGDIAEGYSVSREKKESFPLTVTSAQKNPTAFYLCASSPTGGLWETQYFGPGTRLLVL.

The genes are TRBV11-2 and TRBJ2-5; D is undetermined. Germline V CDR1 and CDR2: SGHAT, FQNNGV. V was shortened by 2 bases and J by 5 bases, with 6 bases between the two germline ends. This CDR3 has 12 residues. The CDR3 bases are TGTGCCAGCAGCTTACGTTTTGAGACCCAGTACTTC. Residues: CASSLRFETQYF.

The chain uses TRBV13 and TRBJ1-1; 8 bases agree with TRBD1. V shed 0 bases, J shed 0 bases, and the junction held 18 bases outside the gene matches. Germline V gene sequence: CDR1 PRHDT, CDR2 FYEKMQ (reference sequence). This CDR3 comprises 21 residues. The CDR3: CASSLGVRFQDRAFVNTEAFF. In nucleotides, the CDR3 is TGTGCCAGCAGCTTAGGTGTTCGCTTTCAGGACAGGGCCTTTGTGAACACTGAAGCTTTCTTT.